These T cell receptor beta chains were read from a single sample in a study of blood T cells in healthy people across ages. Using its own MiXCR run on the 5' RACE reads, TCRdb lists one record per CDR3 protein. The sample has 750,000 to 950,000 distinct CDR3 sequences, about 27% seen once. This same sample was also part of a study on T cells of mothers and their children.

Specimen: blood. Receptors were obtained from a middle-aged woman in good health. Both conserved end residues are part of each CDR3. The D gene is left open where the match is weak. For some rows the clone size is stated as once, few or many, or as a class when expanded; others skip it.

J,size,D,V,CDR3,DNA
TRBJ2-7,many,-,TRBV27,CASSPGQIKSSYEQYF,TGTGCCAGCAGTCCAGGACAGATTAAGAGCTCCTACGAGCAGTACTTC
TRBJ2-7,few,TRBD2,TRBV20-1,CSAPERGPSGEQYF,TGCAGTGCCCCGGAGCGGGGGCCGTCCGGCGAGCAGTACTTC
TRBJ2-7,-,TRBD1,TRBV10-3,CAINKDRSQAYEQYF,TGTGCCATCAATAAGGACAGGTCCCAAGCCTACGAGCAGTACTTC
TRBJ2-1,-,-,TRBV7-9,CASSLTAGPPYDGQFF,TGTGCCAGCAGCTTAACGGCAGGCCCGCCGTACGATGGGCAGTTCTTC
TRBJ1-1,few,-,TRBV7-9,CASSPQGRYEAFF,TGTGCCAGCAGTCCCCAGGGCAGGTACGAAGCTTTCTTT
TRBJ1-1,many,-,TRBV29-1,CSVGQLFTEAFF,TGCAGCGTAGGCCAGCTGTTCACTGAAGCTTTCTTT
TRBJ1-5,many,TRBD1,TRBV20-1,CSANRGGNQPQHF,TGCAGTGCCAACAGGGGTGGCAATCAGCCCCAGCATTTT
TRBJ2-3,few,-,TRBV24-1,CATSDYSTMDTQYF,TGTGCCACCAGTGATTACAGCACAATGGATACGCAGTATTTT
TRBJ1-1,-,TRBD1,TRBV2,CAGYRGWGTEAFF,TGTGCCGGATACAGGGGTTGGGGCACTGAAGCTTTCTTT
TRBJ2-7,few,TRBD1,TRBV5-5,CASSSVPRDRVDEQYF,TGTGCCAGCAGCTCCGTTCCTAGGGACAGGGTCGACGAGCAGTACTTC
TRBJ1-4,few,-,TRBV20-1,CSTRGVVNEKLFF,TGCAGTACTCGGGGGGTAGTGAATGAAAAACTGTTTTTT
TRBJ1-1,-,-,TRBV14,CASSQEVRPKTEAFF,TGTGCCAGCAGCCAAGAAGTTAGGCCGAAAACTGAAGCTTTCTTT
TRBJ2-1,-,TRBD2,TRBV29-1,CSVDNLGGGAYNEQFF,TGCAGCGTTGATAATCTAGGCGGGGGGGCTTACAATGAGCAGTTCTTC
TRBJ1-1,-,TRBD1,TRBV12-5,CASAFTGASTEAFF,TGTGCTAGTGCCTTTACAGGGGCGAGCACTGAAGCTTTCTTT
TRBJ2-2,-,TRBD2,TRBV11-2,CASSLDSGGSGERFF,TGTGCCAGCAGCTTAGACTCCGGGGGGAGTGGGGAGCGGTTTTTT
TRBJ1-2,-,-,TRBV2,CASSERRIHGYTF,TGTGCCAGCAGTGAAAGGCGGATTCATGGCTACACCTTC
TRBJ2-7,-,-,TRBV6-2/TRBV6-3,CASSPGPSSKQYF,TGTGCCAGCAGCCCCGGGCCCTCGTCGAAGCAGTACTTC
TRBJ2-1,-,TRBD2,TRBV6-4,CASSPGRGDYNEQFF,TGTGCCAGCAGCCCCGGGAGGGGAGACTACAATGAGCAGTTCTTC
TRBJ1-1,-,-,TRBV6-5,CASSYSRQMAKAFF,TGTGCCAGCAGTTACTCGCGGCAGATGGCTAAAGCTTTCTTT
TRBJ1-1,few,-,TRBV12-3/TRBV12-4,CASRPTGSPGTEAFF,TGTGCCAGCAGACCTACAGGGTCGCCGGGGACTGAAGCTTTCTTT
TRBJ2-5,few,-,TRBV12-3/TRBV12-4,CASARQNQETQYF,TGTGCCTCCGCCCGGCAAAATCAAGAGACCCAGTACTTC
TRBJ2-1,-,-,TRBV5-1,CASSLAPHEEQFF,TGCGCCAGCAGTCTAGCGCCCCACGAAGAGCAGTTCTTC
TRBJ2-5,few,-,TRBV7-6,CASSATRMEGFSGQETQYF,TGTGCCAGCAGCGCCACTCGGATGGAGGGGTTCTCCGGCCAAGAGACCCAGTACTTC
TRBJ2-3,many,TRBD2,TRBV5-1,CASSLPSGAGTDTQYF,TGCGCCAGCAGCTTACCTAGCGGGGCCGGCACAGATACGCAGTATTTT
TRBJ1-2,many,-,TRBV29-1,CSVDSGRLNYGYTF,TGCAGCGTTGACTCGGGACGGCTTAACTATGGCTACACCTTC
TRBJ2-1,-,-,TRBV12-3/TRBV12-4,CASSFIPGPRNEQFF,TGTGCCAGCAGTTTCATCCCCGGACCTCGCAATGAGCAGTTCTTC
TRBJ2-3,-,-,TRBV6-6,CASSCDRSTDTQYF,TGTGCCAGCAGTTGCGACCGGAGCACAGATACGCAGTATTTT
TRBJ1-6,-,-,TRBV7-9,CASTGGVNNSPLHF,TGTGCCAGCACCGGGGGGGTAAATAATTCACCCCTCCACTTT
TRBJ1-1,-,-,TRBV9,CASSAGSEAFF,TGTGCCAGCAGTGCCGGGAGCGAAGCTTTCTTT
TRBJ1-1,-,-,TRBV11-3,CASSLVATEAFF,TGTGCCAGCAGCTTAGTTGCGACTGAAGCTTTCTTT
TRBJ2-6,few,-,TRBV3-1,CASSQARANVLTF,TGTGCCAGCAGCCAAGCCCGGGCCAACGTCCTGACTTTC
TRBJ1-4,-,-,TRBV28,CASSPKVVGSALFF,TGTGCCAGCAGTCCAAAGGTTGTGGGGAGTGCACTGTTTTTT
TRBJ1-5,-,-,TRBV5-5,CASRRDLNQPQHF,TGTGCCAGCAGACGGGACCTAAATCAGCCCCAGCATTTT
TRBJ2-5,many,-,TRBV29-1,CSVERDEETQYF,TGCAGCGTTGAGAGGGATGAAGAGACCCAGTACTTC
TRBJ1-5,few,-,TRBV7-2,CASSRVSNQPQHF,TGTGCCAGCAGTAGGGTGAGCAATCAGCCCCAGCATTTT
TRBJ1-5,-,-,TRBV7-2,CASSLNNQPQHF,TGTGCCAGCAGCTTAAACAATCAGCCCCAGCATTTT
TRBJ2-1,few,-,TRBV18,CASSPILVAGSYNEQFF,TGTGCCAGCTCACCAATCCTAGTGGCAGGGTCCTACAATGAGCAGTTCTTC
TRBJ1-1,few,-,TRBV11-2,CASSLQDNTEAFF,TGTGCCAGCAGCTTACAAGATAACACTGAAGCTTTCTTT
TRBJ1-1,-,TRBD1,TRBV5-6,CASSFADRVMNTEAFF,TGTGCCAGCAGCTTCGCGGACAGGGTCATGAACACTGAAGCTTTCTTT
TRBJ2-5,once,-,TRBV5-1,CASSLQGPEETQYF,TGCGCCAGCAGCTTGCAGGGGCCAGAAGAGACCCAGTACTTC
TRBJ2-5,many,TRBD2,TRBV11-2,CASSLTSGGGGTQYF,TGTGCCAGCAGCCTGACTAGCGGGGGCGGCGGGACCCAGTACTTC
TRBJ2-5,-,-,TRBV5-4,CASRNQGRGETQYF,TGTGCCAGCCGAAACCAGGGGCGAGGGGAGACCCAGTACTTC